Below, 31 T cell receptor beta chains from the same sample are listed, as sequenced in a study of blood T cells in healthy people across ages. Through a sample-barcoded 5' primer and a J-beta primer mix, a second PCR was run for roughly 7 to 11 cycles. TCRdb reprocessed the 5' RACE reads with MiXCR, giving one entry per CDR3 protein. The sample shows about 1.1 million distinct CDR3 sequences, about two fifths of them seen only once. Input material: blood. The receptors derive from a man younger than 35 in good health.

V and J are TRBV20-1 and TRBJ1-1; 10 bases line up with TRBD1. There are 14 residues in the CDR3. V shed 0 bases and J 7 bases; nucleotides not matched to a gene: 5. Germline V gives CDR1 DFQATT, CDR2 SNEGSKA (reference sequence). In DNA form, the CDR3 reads TGCAGTGCTAGAGATGGGACAGGGGTGTTTGAAGCTTTCTTT. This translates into CSARDGTGVFEAFF.

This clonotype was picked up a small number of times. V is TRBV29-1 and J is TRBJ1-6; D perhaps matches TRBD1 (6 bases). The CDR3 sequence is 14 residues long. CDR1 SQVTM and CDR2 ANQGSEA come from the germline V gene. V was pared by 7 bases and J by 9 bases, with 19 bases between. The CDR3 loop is CSEYRQDKSSPLHF. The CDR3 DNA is TGCAGCGAATATCGACAGGATAAGAGTTCACCCCTCCACTTT. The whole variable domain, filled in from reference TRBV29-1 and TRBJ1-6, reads SAVISQKPSRDICQRGTSLTIQCQVDSQVTMMFWYRQQPGQSLTLIATANQGSEATYESGFVIDKFPISRPNLTFSTLTVSNMSPEDSSIYLCSEYRQDKSSPLHFGNGTRLTVT.

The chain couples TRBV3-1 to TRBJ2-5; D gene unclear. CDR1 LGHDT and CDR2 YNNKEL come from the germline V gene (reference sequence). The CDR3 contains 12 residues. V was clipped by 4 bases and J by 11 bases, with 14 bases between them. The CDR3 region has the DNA TGTGCCAGCAGCCTTCCGGGCGATGAGCAGTACTTC. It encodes CASSLPGDEQYF.

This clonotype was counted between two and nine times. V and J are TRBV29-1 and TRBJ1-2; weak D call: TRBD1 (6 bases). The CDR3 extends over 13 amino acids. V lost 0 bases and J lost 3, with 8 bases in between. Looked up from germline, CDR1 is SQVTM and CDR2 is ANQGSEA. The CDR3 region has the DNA TGCAGCGTTGAAGAGGGGGCCCACTATGGCTACACCTTC. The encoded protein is CSVEEGAHYGYTF.

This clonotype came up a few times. CDR3 sequence (DNA): TGTGCCAGCAGTTTAAGGTTGTTGGGGGGCCTTTACAATGAGCAGTTCTTC. Its translation is CASSLRLLGGLYNEQFF. V usage is TRBV28 and J usage is TRBJ2-1, with D perhaps being TRBD1 or TRBD2 (6 bases each). The V gene's germline CDR1 is MDHEN and CDR2 SYDVKM. The V end was cut by 2 bases, the J end by 4 bases, with 18 bases between. This CDR3 has 17 residues.

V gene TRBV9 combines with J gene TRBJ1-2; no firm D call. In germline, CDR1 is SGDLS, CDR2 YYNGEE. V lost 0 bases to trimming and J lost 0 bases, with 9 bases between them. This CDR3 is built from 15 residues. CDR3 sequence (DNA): TGTGCCAGCAGCGTAGGGGTGGGATCTAACTATGGCTACACCTTC. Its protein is CASSVGVGSNYGYTF.

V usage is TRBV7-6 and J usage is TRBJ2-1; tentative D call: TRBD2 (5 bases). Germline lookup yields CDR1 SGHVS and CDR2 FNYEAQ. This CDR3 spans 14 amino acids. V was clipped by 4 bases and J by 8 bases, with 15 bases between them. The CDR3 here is CASSYLLGSDEQFF. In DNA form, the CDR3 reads TGTGCCAGCAGCTATCTTTTAGGTAGCGATGAGCAGTTCTTC.

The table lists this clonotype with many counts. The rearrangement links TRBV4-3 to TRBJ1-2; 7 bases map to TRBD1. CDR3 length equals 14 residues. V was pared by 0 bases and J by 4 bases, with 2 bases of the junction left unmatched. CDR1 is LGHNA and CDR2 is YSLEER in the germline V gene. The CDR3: CASSQDRDSYGYTF. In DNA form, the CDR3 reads TGCGCCAGCAGCCAAGATAGGGACAGCTATGGCTACACCTTC.

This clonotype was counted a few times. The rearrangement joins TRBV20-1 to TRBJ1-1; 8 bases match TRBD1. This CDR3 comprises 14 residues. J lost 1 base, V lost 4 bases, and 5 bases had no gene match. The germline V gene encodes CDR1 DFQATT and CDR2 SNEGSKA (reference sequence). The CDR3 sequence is CSAIGQGENTEAFF. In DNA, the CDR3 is TGCAGTGCTATAGGACAGGGAGAGAACACTGAAGCTTTCTTT.

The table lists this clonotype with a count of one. The CDR3 loop is CASSADRTAGPQHF. CDR3 nucleotide sequence: TGTGCCAGCAGTGCGGACAGAACTGCTGGACCCCAGCATTTT. V and J are TRBV6-1 and TRBJ1-5; D possibly corresponds to TRBD1 (6 bases). Germline loops: CDR1 MNHNS, CDR2 SASEGT. The CDR3 spans 14 residues. With 4 bases removed from V and 10 bases from J, the gap between germline ends came to 17 bases.

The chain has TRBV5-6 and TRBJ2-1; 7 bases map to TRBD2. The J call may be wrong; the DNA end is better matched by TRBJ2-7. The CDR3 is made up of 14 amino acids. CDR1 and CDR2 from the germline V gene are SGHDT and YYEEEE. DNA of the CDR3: TGTGCCAGCAGCGCGGGGGTTGCGTACAATGAGCAGTACTTC. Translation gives CASSAGVAYNEQYF.

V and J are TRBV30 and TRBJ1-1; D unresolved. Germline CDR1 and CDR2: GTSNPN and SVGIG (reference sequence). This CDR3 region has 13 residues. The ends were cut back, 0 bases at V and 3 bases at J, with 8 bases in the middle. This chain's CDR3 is CAWSVTKDTEAFF. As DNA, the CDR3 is TGTGCCTGGAGTGTTACGAAGGACACTGAAGCTTTCTTT. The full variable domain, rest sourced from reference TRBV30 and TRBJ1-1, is SQTIHQWPATLVQPVGSPLSLECTVEGTSNPNLYWYRQAAGRGLQLLFYSVGIGQISSEVPQNLSASRPQDRQFILSSKKLLLSDSGFYLCAWSVTKDTEAFFGQGTRLTVV.

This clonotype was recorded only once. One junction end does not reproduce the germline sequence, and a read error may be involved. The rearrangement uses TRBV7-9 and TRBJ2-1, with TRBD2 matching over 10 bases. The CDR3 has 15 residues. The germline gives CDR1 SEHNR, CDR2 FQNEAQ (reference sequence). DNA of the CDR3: TGTGCCAGCAGCGCCGGGACTAGCGAATACAAGGAGCAGTTCTTC. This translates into CASSAGTSEYKEQFF.

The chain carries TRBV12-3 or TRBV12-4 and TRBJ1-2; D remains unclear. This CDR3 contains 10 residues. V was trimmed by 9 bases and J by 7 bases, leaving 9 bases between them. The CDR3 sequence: CASFLGGYTF. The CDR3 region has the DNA TGTGCCAGTTTCCTCGGTGGCTACACCTTC.

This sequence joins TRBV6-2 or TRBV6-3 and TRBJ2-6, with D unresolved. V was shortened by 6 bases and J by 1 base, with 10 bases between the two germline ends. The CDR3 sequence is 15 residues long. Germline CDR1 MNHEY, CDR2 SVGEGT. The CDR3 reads CASSLGMSGANVLTF. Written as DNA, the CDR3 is TGTGCCAGCAGCCTTGGGATGTCTGGGGCCAACGTCCTGACTTTC.

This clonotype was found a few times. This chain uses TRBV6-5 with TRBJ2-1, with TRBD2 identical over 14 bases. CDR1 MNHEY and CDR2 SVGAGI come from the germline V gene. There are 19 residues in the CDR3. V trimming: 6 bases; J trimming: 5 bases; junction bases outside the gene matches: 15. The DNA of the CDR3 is TGTGCCAGCAGCTACCCGACCGGGACTAGCGGGGGTTATCACAATGAGCAGTTCTTC. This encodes CASSYPTGTSGGYHNEQFF.

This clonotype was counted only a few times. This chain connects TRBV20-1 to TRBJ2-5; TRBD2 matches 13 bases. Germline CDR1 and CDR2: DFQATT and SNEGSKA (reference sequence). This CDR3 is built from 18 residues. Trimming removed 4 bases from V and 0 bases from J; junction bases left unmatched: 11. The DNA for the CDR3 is TGCAGTGCTATTTTCGGACTAGCGGGGGCAGAATACCAAGAGACCCAGTACTTC. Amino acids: CSAIFGLAGAEYQETQYF.

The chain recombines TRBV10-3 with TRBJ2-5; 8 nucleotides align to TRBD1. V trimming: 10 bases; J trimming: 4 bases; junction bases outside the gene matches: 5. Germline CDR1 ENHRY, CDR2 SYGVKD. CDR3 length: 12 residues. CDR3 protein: CATNQGAETQYF. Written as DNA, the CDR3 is TGTGCCACCAATCAGGGGGCAGAGACCCAGTACTTC.

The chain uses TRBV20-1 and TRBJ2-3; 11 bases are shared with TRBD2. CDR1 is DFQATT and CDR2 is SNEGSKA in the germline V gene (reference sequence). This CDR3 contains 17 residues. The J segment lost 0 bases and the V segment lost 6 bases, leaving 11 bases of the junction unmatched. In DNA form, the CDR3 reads TGCAGTGCCTCAACTCCGGGACTAGCGGAGAGCACAGATACGCAGTATTTT. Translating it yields CSASTPGLAESTDTQYF.

As DNA, the CDR3 is TGTGCCAGCAGTCGACAGGTACGCAATGAGCAGTTCTTC. It encodes CASSRQVRNEQFF. This chain links TRBV27 with TRBJ2-1; D possibly corresponds to TRBD1 (6 bases). V dropped 5 bases and J dropped 6 bases, with 11 bases sitting between them. The germline V gene encodes CDR1 MNHEY and CDR2 SMNVEV (reference sequence). This CDR3 comprises 13 residues.

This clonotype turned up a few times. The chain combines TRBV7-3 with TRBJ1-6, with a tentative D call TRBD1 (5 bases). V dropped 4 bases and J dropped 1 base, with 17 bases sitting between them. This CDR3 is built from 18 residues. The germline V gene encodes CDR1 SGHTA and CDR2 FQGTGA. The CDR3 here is CASSSDMGDFSYNSPLHF. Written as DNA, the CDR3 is TGTGCCAGCAGCTCCGATATGGGGGATTTTTCCTATAATTCACCCCTCCACTTT.

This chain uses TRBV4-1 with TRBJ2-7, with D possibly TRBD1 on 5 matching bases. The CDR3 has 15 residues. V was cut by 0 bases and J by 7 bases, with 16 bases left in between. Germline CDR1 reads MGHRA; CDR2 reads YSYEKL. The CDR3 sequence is CASSQDTDTAGEQYF. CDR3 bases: TGCGCCAGCAGCCAAGACACGGACACCGCTGGTGAGCAGTACTTC.

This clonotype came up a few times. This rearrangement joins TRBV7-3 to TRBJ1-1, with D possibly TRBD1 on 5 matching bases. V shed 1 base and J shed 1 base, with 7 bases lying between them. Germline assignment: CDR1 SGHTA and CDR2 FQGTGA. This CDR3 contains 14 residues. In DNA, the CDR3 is TGTGCCAGCAGCTTAATGGGGGAGAACACTGAAGCTTTCTTT. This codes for CASSLMGENTEAFF.

Here the CDR3 DNA reads TGTGCCAGCACCCTCGGGGGGGGACAAGAGACCCAGTACTTC. This gives the protein CASTLGGGQETQYF. V is TRBV7-8 and J is TRBJ2-5, with 8 positions matching TRBD2. CDR1 SGHVS and CDR2 FQNEAQ come from the germline V gene. Unmatched junction bases numbered 6, after V lost 7 bases and J lost 2 bases. CDR3 size: 14 residues.

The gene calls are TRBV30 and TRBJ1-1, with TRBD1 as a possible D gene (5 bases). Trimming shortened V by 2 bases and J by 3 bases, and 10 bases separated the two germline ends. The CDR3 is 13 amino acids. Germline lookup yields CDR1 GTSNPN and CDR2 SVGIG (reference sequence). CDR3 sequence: CAWSLGGDTEAFF. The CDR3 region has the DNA TGTGCCTGGAGTCTTGGAGGGGACACTGAAGCTTTCTTT. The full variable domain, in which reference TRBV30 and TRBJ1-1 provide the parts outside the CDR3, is SQTIHQWPATLVQPVGSPLSLECTVEGTSNPNLYWYRQAAGRGLQLLFYSVGIGQISSEVPQNLSASRPQDRQFILSSKKLLLSDSGFYLCAWSLGGDTEAFFGQGTRLTVV.

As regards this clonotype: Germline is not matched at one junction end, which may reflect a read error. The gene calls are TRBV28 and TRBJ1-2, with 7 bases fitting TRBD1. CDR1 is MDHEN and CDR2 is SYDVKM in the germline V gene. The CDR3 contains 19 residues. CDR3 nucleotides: TGTGCCAGCAGTTTCTCCCCTCGACAGGGTTTGGGTCCTAATTATGGCTACACCTTC. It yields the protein CASSFSPRQGLGPNYGYTF.

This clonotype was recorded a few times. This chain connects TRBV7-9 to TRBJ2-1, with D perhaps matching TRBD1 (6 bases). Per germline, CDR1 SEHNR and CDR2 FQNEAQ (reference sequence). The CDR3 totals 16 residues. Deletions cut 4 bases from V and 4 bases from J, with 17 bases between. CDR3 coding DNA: TGTGCCAGCAGCTCGCTTACAGGGACGGATTACAATGAGCAGTTCTTC. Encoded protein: CASSSLTGTDYNEQFF.

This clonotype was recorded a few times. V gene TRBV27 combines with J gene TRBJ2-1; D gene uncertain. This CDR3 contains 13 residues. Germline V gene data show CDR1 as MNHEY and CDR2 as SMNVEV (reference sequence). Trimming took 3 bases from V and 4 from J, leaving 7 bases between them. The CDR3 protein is CASSFRVYNEQFF. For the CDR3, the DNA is TGTGCCAGCAGTTTTAGGGTTTACAATGAGCAGTTCTTC.

In DNA, the CDR3 is TGTGCCAGCAGCCCCCGGACAGCCAAAAACATTCAGTACTTC. This encodes CASSPRTAKNIQYF. This chain uses TRBV7-2 with TRBJ2-4; D not resolved. Germline assignment: CDR1 SGHTA and CDR2 FQGNSA. The CDR3 sequence is 14 residues long. V lost 5 bases and J 0 bases, leaving 8 bases between the germline ends.

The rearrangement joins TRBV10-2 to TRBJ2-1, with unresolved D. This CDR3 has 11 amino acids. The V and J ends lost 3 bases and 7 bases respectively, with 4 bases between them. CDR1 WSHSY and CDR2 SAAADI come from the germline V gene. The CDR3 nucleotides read TGCGCCAGCAGTGATTGGAATGAGCAGTTCTTC. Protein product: CASSDWNEQFF.

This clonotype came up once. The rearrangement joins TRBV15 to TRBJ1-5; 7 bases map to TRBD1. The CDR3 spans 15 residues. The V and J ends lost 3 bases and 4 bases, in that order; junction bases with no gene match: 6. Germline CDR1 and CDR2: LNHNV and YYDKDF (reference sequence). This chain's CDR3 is CATSSIDRANQPQHF. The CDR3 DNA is TGTGCCACCAGCAGTATCGACAGGGCGAATCAGCCCCAGCATTTT.